Reported below is one T cell receptor (beta chain). Its antigen is still unknown. Clones were read by immunoSEQ multiplex PCR, and TCRdb kept only the in-frame ones, dropping some. The sample lists about 2,500,000 clones, more than 90% occurring once. The CDR3 runs to 14 residues. V shed 5 bases and J 2 bases; nucleotides not matched to a gene: 2. The germline gives CDR1 MDHEN, CDR2 SYDVKM. This sample was taken from a study of shared clonotypes between healthy human individuals. Study information: Three plates each covered CD4 naive and memory; CD8 naive two, CD8 memory one. Regarding the study as a whole: Clonotypes that were shared across a handful of donors made up approximately 5% of naive CD4 clonotypes.

The V call is TRBV28, the J call TRBJ1-1, with 10 positions matching TRBD1. This receptor was identified in a man younger than 30 in good health. The sequenced material came from naive CD4+ T cells sorted from blood. Subset given: CD45RA+ positively selected. CDR3 in amino acids: CASSQTGGNTEAFF. In DNA form, the CDR3 reads TGTGCCAGCAGTCAGACAGGGGGCAACACTGAAGCTTTCTTT.